Listed below are T cell receptor beta chains from one sample, sequenced in a study of control samples from healthy donors and cancer patients. Method: immunoSEQ multiplex PCR; TCRdb's copy keeps in-frame clones and lacks some. The data hold approximately 150,000 clones, with approximately 88% observed a single time. The material sequenced was blood. Receptor source: a man in his thirties or forties in good health. Both conserved end residues are part of each CDR3. D genes are given only for firm matches. Not every row has a clone size; where given, it reads once, few, many or a size class.

clone size,D gene,V gene,J gene,CDR3 protein,CDR3 DNA
-,-,TRBV13,TRBJ2-7,CASSLVGSSYEQYF,TGTGCCAGCAGCTTAGTTGGGAGCTCCTACGAGCAGTACTTC
once,TRBD1,TRBV24-1,TRBJ2-2,CATSDERQGWTGELFF,TGTGCCACCAGTGATGAAAGACAGGGGTGGACCGGGGAGCTGTTTTTT
few,-,TRBV6-5,TRBJ1-4,CASSPTGMGEKLFF,TGTGCCAGCTCCCCGACTGGGATGGGGGAAAAACTGTTTTTT
-,TRBD2,TRBV11-2,TRBJ2-1,CASSPRVAGVDYNEQFF,TGTGCCAGCAGCCCCAGGGTAGCGGGAGTTGACTACAATGAGCAGTTCTTC
-,-,TRBV5-6,TRBJ2-7,CASSPARRVSYEQYF,TGTGCCAGCAGCCCAGCCCGGAGAGTTAGTTACGAGCAGTACTTC
-,TRBD1,TRBV6-2/TRBV6-3,TRBJ2-7,CASSYSRGTETYEQYF,TGTGCCAGCAGTTACTCGAGAGGGACAGAAACTTACGAGCAGTACTTC
-,TRBD2,TRBV24-1,TRBJ2-3,CATSGRLAGATDTQYF,TGTGCCACCAGTGGCAGACTAGCGGGGGCCACAGATACGCAGTATTTT
-,TRBD1,TRBV19,TRBJ2-7,CASSSPYSGTGDYEQYF,TGTGCCAGTAGTTCCCCCTACTCCGGGACAGGAGACTACGAGCAGTACTTC
-,-,TRBV6-2/TRBV6-3,TRBJ1-5,CASSSTAPPRFGF,TGTGCCAGCAGTTCAACCGCACCGCCCAGGTTCGGATTT
-,-,TRBV4-2,TRBJ1-5,CASSQDLRGSNQPQHF,TGTGCCAGCAGCCAAGATCTAAGGGGGAGCAATCAGCCCCAGCATTTT
-,TRBD1,TRBV19,TRBJ1-2,CASSITGGGGYTF,TGTGCCAGTAGTATAACAGGGGGAGGAGGCTACACCTTC
-,-,TRBV24-1,TRBJ2-7,CATSDVRDSYEQYF,TGTGCCACCAGTGATGTCAGGGACTCCTACGAGCAGTACTTC
-,-,TRBV11-3,TRBJ2-2,CASSLDTWGGTNTGELFF,TGTGCCAGCAGCTTAGATACATGGGGCGGAACGAACACCGGGGAGCTGTTTTTT
once,-,TRBV3-1/TRBV3-2,TRBJ1-1,CASSLSNTEAFF,TGTGCCAGCAGCCTCTCGAACACTGAAGCTTTCTTT
-,-,TRBV12-2,TRBJ2-7,CASRFRGRYEQYF,TGTGCAAGTCGCTTCAGGGGCAGGTACGAGCAGTACTTC
-,-,TRBV24-1,TRBJ2-1,CATQPARESNEQFF,TGTGCCACCCAACCAGCTCGGGAGTCCAATGAGCAGTTCTTC
-,-,TRBV11-3,TRBJ1-1,CASSSGDGAEAFF,TGTGCCAGCAGCTCTGGTGATGGGGCCGAAGCTTTCTTT
-,-,TRBV5-6,TRBJ1-1,CASSLVGRNTEAFF,TGTGCCAGCAGCTTGGTGGGACGGAACACTGAAGCTTTCTTT
-,TRBD2,TRBV7-8,TRBJ2-5,CASSRPLTSGSGETQYF,TGTGCCAGCAGCCGACCTTTGACTAGCGGGAGCGGTGAGACCCAGTACTTC
-,TRBD1,TRBV19,TRBJ1-1,CASSPLTGTGANTEAFF,TGTGCCAGTAGTCCCCTCACAGGGACAGGGGCGAACACTGAAGCTTTCTTT
-,TRBD2,TRBV5-4,TRBJ2-3,CAGGLAGPIDTDTQYF,TGTGCCGGGGGACTAGCGGGGCCCATTGACACAGATACGCAGTATTTT
-,-,TRBV19,TRBJ1-2,CASSSGPRRAYGYTF,TGTGCCAGTAGTTCCGGGCCCAGGAGGGCCTATGGCTACACCTTC
-,TRBD1,TRBV19,TRBJ1-1,CASSIGQGKVTEAFF,TGTGCCAGTAGTATAGGACAGGGGAAGGTCACTGAAGCTTTCTTT
-,TRBD1,TRBV29-1,TRBJ1-2,CSGEGADGYTF,TGCAGCGGCGAGGGGGCAGATGGCTACACCTTC
-,-,TRBV27,TRBJ1-1,CASSTWGGPRGTEAFF,TGTGCCAGCAGTACATGGGGGGGCCCGCGCGGCACTGAAGCTTTCTTT
-,-,TRBV18,TRBJ1-1,CASSPQTNTEAFF,TGTGCCAGCTCACCGCAGACGAACACTGAAGCTTTCTTT
-,-,TRBV12-3/TRBV12-4,TRBJ2-7,CASRKETYEQYF,TGTGCCAGCCGCAAAGAGACCTACGAGCAGTACTTC
once,TRBD1,TRBV6-5,TRBJ1-4,CASSRTGRDEKLFF,TGTGCCAGCAGCCGGACAGGGAGGGATGAAAAACTGTTTTTT
once,-,TRBV11-1,TRBJ2-3,CASSPDFPDTQYF,TGTGCCAGCAGCCCGGACTTCCCAGATACGCAGTATTTT
-,TRBD2,TRBV4-2,TRBJ2-3,CASSQDGWASGGSTDTQYF,TGTGCCAGCAGCCAAGATGGGTGGGCTAGCGGGGGTAGCACAGATACGCAGTATTTT
-,-,TRBV6-5,TRBJ2-5,CASMEGRWGETQYF,TGTGCCAGCATGGAGGGCCGCTGGGGGGAGACCCAGTACTTC
-,TRBD2,TRBV2,TRBJ2-7,CASTGTVLAGYEQYF,TGTGCCAGCACGGGTACGGTACTAGCGGGTTACGAGCAGTACTTC
-,-,TRBV15,TRBJ1-3,CATSRAQGRGENTIYF,TGTGCCACCAGCAGAGCACAGGGAAGAGGCGAAAACACCATATATTTT
-,-,TRBV9,TRBJ2-1,CASSVEVRPSSYNEQFF,TGTGCCAGCAGCGTAGAGGTGCGTCCGAGCTCCTACAATGAGCAGTTCTTC